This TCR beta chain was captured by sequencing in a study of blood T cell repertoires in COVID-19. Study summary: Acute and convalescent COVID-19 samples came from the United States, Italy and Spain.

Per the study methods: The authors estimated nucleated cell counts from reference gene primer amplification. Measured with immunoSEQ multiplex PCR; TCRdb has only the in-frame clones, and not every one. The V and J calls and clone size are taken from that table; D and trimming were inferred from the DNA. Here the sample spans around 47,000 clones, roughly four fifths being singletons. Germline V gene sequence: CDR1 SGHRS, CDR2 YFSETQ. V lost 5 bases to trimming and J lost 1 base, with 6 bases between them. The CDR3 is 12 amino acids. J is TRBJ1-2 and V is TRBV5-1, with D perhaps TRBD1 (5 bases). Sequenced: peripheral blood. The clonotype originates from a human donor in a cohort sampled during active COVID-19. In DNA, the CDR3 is TGCGCCAGCAGTAGGGGTAACTATGGCTACACCTTC. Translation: CASSRGNYGYTF.